Presented here are 2 T cell receptor beta chains from one specimen sequenced in a study of T cell responses to AZD1222 COVID-19 vaccine. Produced via immunoSEQ multiplex PCR; TCRdb's table is partial and in-frame only. This sample carries about 85,000 clones, over 85% of them seen once, and the ten largest clones take 2.2%. Sequenced here: peripheral blood, sampled on day 0 of AZD1222 vaccination. All receptors derive from an adult in good health.

The chain recombines TRBV6-5 with TRBJ2-7; D is undetermined. This CDR3 is built from 12 residues. V was clipped by 6 bases and J by 7 bases, with 13 bases between them. Germline CDR1 MNHEY, CDR2 SVGAGI. The CDR3 protein is CASSRSRSEQYF. In nucleotides, the CDR3 is TGTGCCAGCAGCCGATCCCGGTCAGAGCAGTACTTC.

V and J are TRBV4-1 and TRBJ2-1, with 7 nucleotides matching TRBD2. This CDR3 has 15 residues. Per germline, CDR1 MGHRA and CDR2 YSYEKL. Germline trimming cut 0 bases from V and 8 bases from J; bases unmatched to any gene: 7. In DNA form, the CDR3 reads TGCGCCAGCAGCCAAGAGAAACTAGCGATATATGAGCAGTTCTTC. Translating it yields CASSQEKLAIYEQFF.